This is a list of T cell receptor beta chains from one sample in a study of beta chain features in type 1 diabetes. The assay was immunoSEQ multiplex PCR, and TCRdb's table has in-frame clones only and misses some. Of approximately 43,000 clones listed, approximately 70% are singletons. Specimen: Tregs from blood. The receptor set was obtained from a man younger than 45 with type 1 diabetes. Some clones in this sample may be carry-over from other donors' samples. CDR3s include the opening cysteine and the closing phenylalanine or tryptophan. The D gene is left open where the match is weak. Clone size is shown for a subset of rows, as once, few, many or a class of expanded clone.

CDR3 DNA: TGTGCCAGCTCACCAAGCGGGGGTCAAGAGACCCAGTACTTC
CDR3 protein: CASSPSGGQETQYF
J gene: TRBJ2-5
V gene: TRBV18
D gene: TRBD2
clone size: few
CDR3 length: 14

CDR3 DNA: TGTGCCAGCAGTCGGTCAGATACGCAGTATTTT
CDR3 protein: CASSRSDTQYF
J gene: TRBJ2-3
V gene: TRBV28
D gene: .
clone size: few
CDR3 length: 11

CDR3 DNA: TGTGCCAGCAGCTCGTGGACAGGCTACAATGAGCAGTTCTTC
CDR3 protein: CASSSWTGYNEQFF
J gene: TRBJ2-1
V gene: TRBV5-4
D gene: TRBD1
clone size: .
CDR3 length: 14

CDR3 DNA: TGTGCCAGCAGTTACGGGAAGGAGGGGAATCAGCCCCAGCATTTT
CDR3 protein: CASSYGKEGNQPQHF
J gene: TRBJ1-5
V gene: TRBV6-6
D gene: .
clone size: .
CDR3 length: 15

CDR3 DNA: TGTGCCACCAGCCCGGACAGGGGGCTTCAGCCCCAGCATTTT
CDR3 protein: CATSPDRGLQPQHF
J gene: TRBJ1-5
V gene: TRBV15
D gene: TRBD1
clone size: .
CDR3 length: 14

CDR3 DNA: TGTGCCAGCACAACAGAGAAACCGCAGTTCTTC
CDR3 protein: CASTTEKPQFF
J gene: TRBJ2-1
V gene: TRBV2
D gene: .
clone size: .
CDR3 length: 11

CDR3 DNA: TGTGCTAGTGGTTTGGTACGGAGAGGGGGCGAGGATTCACCCCTCCACTTT
CDR3 protein: CASGLVRRGGEDSPLHF
J gene: TRBJ1-6
V gene: TRBV12-5
D gene: TRBD1
clone size: .
CDR3 length: 17

CDR3 DNA: TGCAGCGTTGCCCTAGCGGGAGAGGGCGAGCAGTACTTC
CDR3 protein: CSVALAGEGEQYF
J gene: TRBJ2-7
V gene: TRBV29-1
D gene: TRBD2
clone size: .
CDR3 length: 13

CDR3 DNA: TGTGCCAGCAGCTCCTCACTAGCGGGCCGTAGCTCCTACAATGAGCAGTTCTTC
CDR3 protein: CASSSSLAGRSSYNEQFF
J gene: TRBJ2-1
V gene: TRBV5-4
D gene: TRBD2
clone size: once
CDR3 length: 18

CDR3 DNA: TGCGCCAGCAGCTCCCGGACAGGGAATGGCTACACCTTC
CDR3 protein: CASSSRTGNGYTF
J gene: TRBJ1-2
V gene: TRBV5-1
D gene: TRBD1
clone size: .
CDR3 length: 13

CDR3 DNA: TGTGCCAGCAGCTTAGGAGGACAGGGGTACTATGGCTACACCTTC
CDR3 protein: CASSLGGQGYYGYTF
J gene: TRBJ1-2
V gene: TRBV11-2
D gene: TRBD1
clone size: .
CDR3 length: 15

CDR3 DNA: TGTGCCAGCAGCTTGATAGGAGCCCAAGAGACCCAGTACTTC
CDR3 protein: CASSLIGAQETQYF
J gene: TRBJ2-5
V gene: TRBV5-5
D gene: .
clone size: .
CDR3 length: 14

CDR3 DNA: TGTGCCAGCAGCCCAGGGACTAGCGGGGGGAGAGATACGCAGTATTTT
CDR3 protein: CASSPGTSGGRDTQYF
J gene: TRBJ2-3
V gene: TRBV5-8
D gene: TRBD2
clone size: .
CDR3 length: 16

CDR3 DNA: TGCGCCAGCAGCTTGGTCTTAGCGGGGGGCACAGATACGCAGTATTTT
CDR3 protein: CASSLVLAGGTDTQYF
J gene: TRBJ2-3
V gene: TRBV5-1
D gene: TRBD2
clone size: .
CDR3 length: 16

CDR3 DNA: TGTGCCAGCAGCCGACAGGGGAACTATGGCTACACCTTC
CDR3 protein: CASSRQGNYGYTF
J gene: TRBJ1-2
V gene: TRBV27
D gene: TRBD1
clone size: .
CDR3 length: 13

CDR3 DNA: TGCGCCAGCAGCCCACGAGGGGGTTCCAACGTTCTTATGAACACTGAAGCTTTCTTT
CDR3 protein: CASSPRGGSNVLMNTEAFF
J gene: TRBJ1-1
V gene: TRBV4-1
D gene: .
clone size: few
CDR3 length: 19

CDR3 DNA: TGTGCCATCGAGGGGGAGGGAGTCCAGCCCCAGCATTTT
CDR3 protein: CAIEGEGVQPQHF
J gene: TRBJ1-5
V gene: TRBV6-1
D gene: .
clone size: .
CDR3 length: 13

CDR3 DNA: TGTGCCAGCAGGTCAGCGGATACGCAGTATTTT
CDR3 protein: CASRSADTQYF
J gene: TRBJ2-3
V gene: TRBV7-2
D gene: .
clone size: .
CDR3 length: 11

CDR3 DNA: TGTGCCATCAGGACAGGGCTTGGTCAGCCCCAGCATTTT
CDR3 protein: CAIRTGLGQPQHF
J gene: TRBJ1-5
V gene: TRBV10-3
D gene: TRBD1
clone size: .
CDR3 length: 13

CDR3 DNA: TGCGCCAGCAGCTTGTACCCCACTAGCGGGGGCCTGAGCTCCTACAATGAGCAGTTCTTC
CDR3 protein: CASSLYPTSGGLSSYNEQFF
J gene: TRBJ2-1
V gene: TRBV5-1
D gene: TRBD2
clone size: .
CDR3 length: 20

CDR3 DNA: TGTGCCAGCAGCTTTCTAGCGGTATTAGGAGAGACCCAGTACTTC
CDR3 protein: CASSFLAVLGETQYF
J gene: TRBJ2-5
V gene: TRBV5-6
D gene: TRBD2
clone size: .
CDR3 length: 15

CDR3 DNA: TGTGCCAGCAGCCAAACTCAGGGGGCTGAAGCTTTCTTT
CDR3 protein: CASSQTQGAEAFF
J gene: TRBJ1-1
V gene: TRBV14
D gene: TRBD1
clone size: .
CDR3 length: 13

CDR3 DNA: TGTGCCAGCAGCCGCGGGGGGAGGGAGTCTAATCAGCCCCAGCATTTT
CDR3 protein: CASSRGGRESNQPQHF
J gene: TRBJ1-5
V gene: TRBV7-2
D gene: .
clone size: .
CDR3 length: 16

CDR3 DNA: TGTGCCAGTAGTATAAATGAGGCGGGGGGCTACACCTTC
CDR3 protein: CASSINEAGGYTF
J gene: TRBJ1-2
V gene: TRBV19
D gene: .
clone size: once
CDR3 length: 13

CDR3 DNA: TGTGCCAGCAGCTTTGGAGACTCCGGGGAGCTGTTTTTT
CDR3 protein: CASSFGDSGELFF
J gene: TRBJ2-2
V gene: TRBV5-4
D gene: .
clone size: few
CDR3 length: 13

CDR3 DNA: TGTGCCAGTAGTATTAGGACAGCAGTCCATGGCTACACCTTC
CDR3 protein: CASSIRTAVHGYTF
J gene: TRBJ1-2
V gene: TRBV19
D gene: .
clone size: .
CDR3 length: 14

CDR3 DNA: TGCAGCGTCGGAGACAGGGGGTCCGGAGGAAACACCATATATTTT
CDR3 protein: CSVGDRGSGGNTIYF
J gene: TRBJ1-3
V gene: TRBV29-1
D gene: TRBD1
clone size: few
CDR3 length: 15

CDR3 DNA: TGTGCCAGCAGCTTTACCGCGGGGGCAACCGGGGAGCTGTTTTTT
CDR3 protein: CASSFTAGATGELFF
J gene: TRBJ2-2
V gene: TRBV11-1
D gene: .
clone size: .
CDR3 length: 15

CDR3 DNA: TGTGCCAGCAGCTTAGCTGGACGACAGGGGCGGCGGGAGCAGTTCTTC
CDR3 protein: CASSLAGRQGRREQFF
J gene: TRBJ2-1
V gene: TRBV7-8
D gene: TRBD1
clone size: .
CDR3 length: 16

CDR3 DNA: TGTGCCTGGAGTGTTTCGGGGAAGGGTGAAAAACTGTTTTTT
CDR3 protein: CAWSVSGKGEKLFF
J gene: TRBJ1-4
V gene: TRBV30
D gene: .
clone size: few
CDR3 length: 14

CDR3 DNA: TGCAGCGTTGAAACACTGACAAGCCAAGAGACCCAGTACTTC
CDR3 protein: CSVETLTSQETQYF
J gene: TRBJ2-5
V gene: TRBV29-1
D gene: .
clone size: .
CDR3 length: 14

CDR3 DNA: TGTGCCAGCAGCTTAGTTCTGTCACTTTACAATGAGCAGTTCTTC
CDR3 protein: CASSLVLSLYNEQFF
J gene: TRBJ2-1
V gene: TRBV11-2
D gene: .
clone size: few
CDR3 length: 15

CDR3 DNA: TGTGCCAGCAGCTTAGAGCCGGATGGTCGGTTGAGGGGCTACACCTTC
CDR3 protein: CASSLEPDGRLRGYTF
J gene: TRBJ1-2
V gene: TRBV7-9
D gene: .
clone size: few
CDR3 length: 16

CDR3 DNA: TGTGCCACCAGCTTGGACATAACCTCGAACACCGGGGAGCTGTTTTTT
CDR3 protein: CATSLDITSNTGELFF
J gene: TRBJ2-2
V gene: TRBV15
D gene: .
clone size: .
CDR3 length: 16

CDR3 DNA: TGTGCCAGCAGCTCCGACCCCGGGGACAATGAGCAGTTCTTC
CDR3 protein: CASSSDPGDNEQFF
J gene: TRBJ2-1
V gene: TRBV7-3
D gene: .
clone size: .
CDR3 length: 14

CDR3 DNA: TGTGCCAGCAGCCAAGATGTCGGGACTTACAATGAGCAGTTCTTC
CDR3 protein: CASSQDVGTYNEQFF
J gene: TRBJ2-1
V gene: TRBV4-2
D gene: .
clone size: .
CDR3 length: 15

CDR3 DNA: TGTGCCTGGACCCGAGGGACTAGCGCAGATACGCAGTATTTT
CDR3 protein: CAWTRGTSADTQYF
J gene: TRBJ2-3
V gene: TRBV30
D gene: TRBD2
clone size: .
CDR3 length: 14

CDR3 DNA: TGTGCCAGCTCGATAACAGGGTACGAGCAGTACTTC
CDR3 protein: CASSITGYEQYF
J gene: TRBJ2-7
V gene: TRBV18
D gene: .
clone size: .
CDR3 length: 12

CDR3 DNA: TGTGCCAGCAGTGCCAGACAGGCGGCGGCAGATACGCAGTATTTT
CDR3 protein: CASSARQAAADTQYF
J gene: TRBJ2-3
V gene: TRBV6-1
D gene: .
clone size: .
CDR3 length: 15

CDR3 DNA: TGTGCCAGCAGCTTAAATACAGGCCACTCTGGAAACACCATATATTTT
CDR3 protein: CASSLNTGHSGNTIYF
J gene: TRBJ1-3
V gene: TRBV7-6
D gene: .
clone size: .
CDR3 length: 16

CDR3 DNA: TGTGCCAGCAGCTCAACTAGGGGCTACACCTTC
CDR3 protein: CASSSTRGYTF
J gene: TRBJ1-2
V gene: TRBV7-2
D gene: .
clone size: few
CDR3 length: 11